The next 6 T cell receptor beta chains were all read from a single sample in a study of beta chain features in type 1 diabetes. What was sequenced were expressed TCRB transcripts, since all of the isolated RNA had been reverse transcribed. Here immunoSEQ multiplex PCR was the method, and the copy in TCRdb shows in-frame clones only, minus some. This sample has roughly 290,000 clones, with roughly 8% found just once. The sample consisted of central memory CD4+ T cells from blood. Every receptor here comes from a woman between 18 and 29 years old in good health.

This clone was observed many times. The identical CDR3 is also encoded by other nucleotide sequences in the sample. This CDR3 reads CASSERKLFF. The CDR3 bases are TGTGCCAGCAGTGAAAGGAAACTGTTTTTT. J is TRBJ1-4 and V is TRBV2, with no clear D. V lost 2 bases to trimming and J lost 11 bases, with 3 bases between them. Germline V gene lookup returns CDR1 SNHLY and CDR2 FYNNEI. The CDR3 is made up of 10 amino acids.

In this sample, this clone turned up a few times. This rearrangement joins TRBV4-3 to TRBJ1-4, with D hard to call. The ends were cut back, 1 base at V and 0 bases at J, with 6 bases in the middle. Germline V gene lookup returns CDR1 LGHNA and CDR2 YSLEER. The CDR3 is 15 amino acids. The CDR3 loop reads CASSQASATNEKLFF. DNA of the CDR3: TGCGCCAGCAGCCAAGCGAGTGCAACTAATGAAAAACTGTTTTTT.

This chain joins TRBV28 and TRBJ1-2, with 7 bases lining up with TRBD1. The CDR3 has 13 residues. J gave up 5 bases and V 6 bases, and 6 bases lay outside the gene matches. Germline loops: CDR1 MDHEN, CDR2 SYDVKM. This chain's CDR3 is CASRSGQDYGYTF. The CDR3, as DNA: TGTGCCAGCAGATCTGGACAGGATTATGGCTACACCTTC.

The gene calls are TRBV2 and TRBJ2-5; 7 nucleotides match TRBD1. V lost 6 bases, J lost 2 bases, and 9 bases stayed unmatched. The CDR3 length is 15 residues. Germline values: CDR1 SNHLY, CDR2 FYNNEI. The CDR3 DNA follows: TGTGCCAGCAGCAGGAAGCTGACAGGGCAAGAGACCCAGTACTTC. This gives the protein CASSRKLTGQETQYF. The complete variable domain, with remaining parts taken from reference TRBV2 and TRBJ2-5, reads EPEVTQTPSHQVTQMGQEVILRCVPISNHLYFYWYRQILGQKVEFLVSFYNNEISEKSEIFDDQFSVERPDGSNFTLKIRSTKLEDSAMYFCASSRKLTGQETQYFGPGTRLLVL.

This sequence joins TRBV5-5 and TRBJ2-3; D ambiguous. CDR1 and CDR2 from the germline V gene are SGHKS and YYEKEE (reference sequence). The CDR3 has 12 residues. V lost 0 bases to trimming and J lost 4 bases, with 3 bases between them. CDR3 residues: CASSLGADTQYF. The DNA of the CDR3 is TGTGCCAGCAGCTTGGGGGCAGATACGCAGTATTTT.

This clone was seen a handful of times. The chain carries TRBV13 and TRBJ2-5; 9 bases agree with TRBD2. The CDR3 sequence is 15 residues long. Germline trimming cut 2 bases from V and 1 base from J; bases unmatched to any gene: 2. Germline lookup yields CDR1 PRHDT and CDR2 FYEKMQ (reference sequence). For the CDR3, the DNA is TGTGCCAGCAGCTTACGCGGGAGGGTCCAAGAGACCCAGTACTTC. Translated, it gives CASSLRGRVQETQYF.